This is a list of T cell receptor beta chains from one sample in a study of blood T cell repertoires in COVID-19. Repertoires were generated with immunoSEQ multiplex PCR, while TCRdb's copy carries only in-frame clones and drops some. The sample carries about 350,000 clones, more than 75% recorded once. What was sequenced was PBMCs or T cells enriched from blood (not recorded which). Source of these receptors: a woman under 40 who had recovered from COVID-19. CDR3s include the opening cysteine and the closing phenylalanine or tryptophan. Fields, in order: V gene, D gene, J gene, clone size, CDR3 length, CDR3 protein, CDR3 DNA. The D gene is left open where the match is weak. Expanded clones are given a class, and other clones once, few, many or no size at all.

>TRBV4-3|TRBD1|TRBJ2-7|.|17
CASSQGAGQGRIYEQYF
TGCGCCAGCAGCCAAGGGGCGGGACAGGGGCGGATTTACGAGCAGTACTTC
>TRBV30|TRBD1|TRBJ1-2|.|11
CACDRGYGYTF
TGTGCCTGTGACAGGGGCTATGGCTACACCTTC
>TRBV7-9|.|TRBJ1-3|.|16
CASNPRGGESGNTIYF
TGTGCCAGCAACCCCCGGGGAGGGGAATCTGGAAACACCATATATTTT
>TRBV19|.|TRBJ1-5|.|14
CASQGYLGNQPQHF
TGTGCCAGCCAGGGGTACCTTGGCAATCAGCCCCAGCATTTT
>TRBV19|TRBD1|TRBJ1-2|.|16
CASSLTGTGDRYGYTF
TGTGCCAGTAGTCTCACCGGGACAGGGGATCGCTATGGCTACACCTTC
>TRBV5-4|TRBD1|TRBJ1-4|.|15
CASSSHRGFDEKLFF
TGTGCCAGCAGCTCCCACAGGGGATTCGATGAAAAACTGTTTTTT
>TRBV12-3/TRBV12-4|TRBD2|TRBJ2-2|.|13
CASSLGGAGELFF
TGTGCCAGCAGTTTGGGAGGGGCCGGGGAGCTGTTTTTT
>TRBV28|.|TRBJ1-2|.|13
CASSLGQNYGYTF
TGTGCCAGCAGTCTTGGACAGAACTATGGCTACACCTTC
>TRBV10-3|TRBD1|TRBJ1-1|once|16
CAISEPRDRAYTEAFF
TGTGCCATCAGTGAGCCTCGGGACAGGGCATACACTGAAGCTTTCTTT
>TRBV5-6|TRBD1|TRBJ1-4|.|14
CASRGQGAGEKLFF
TGTGCCAGCAGGGGACAGGGGGCAGGCGAAAAACTGTTTTTT
>TRBV28|TRBD2|TRBJ2-1|.|15
CASTYSGGPYYEQFF
TGTGCCAGCACCTATAGCGGGGGGCCGTATTATGAGCAGTTCTTC
>TRBV25-1|.|TRBJ1-6|once|14
CASSETSYNSPLHF
TGTGCCAGCAGTGAAACTTCCTATAATTCACCCCTCCACTTT
>TRBV7-2|.|TRBJ2-1|.|17
CASSLVHGTFSYNEQFF
TGTGCCAGCAGCTTAGTTCACGGGACTTTTTCCTACAATGAGCAGTTCTTC
>TRBV11-2|.|TRBJ1-6|.|20
CASSLEPLPQGTYYNSPLHF
TGTGCCAGCAGCTTAGAGCCCCTCCCCCAGGGAACCTACTATAATTCACCCCTCCACTTT
>TRBV3-1/TRBV3-2|TRBD1|TRBJ2-3|.|14
CASSQRDSPDTQYF
TGTGCCAGCAGCCAACGGGACAGCCCAGATACGCAGTATTTT
>TRBV9|.|TRBJ2-3|.|14
CASSVEQNTDTQYF
TGTGCCAGCAGCGTAGAACAGAACACAGATACGCAGTATTTT
>TRBV3-1/TRBV3-2|.|TRBJ1-5|.|12
CASSQAGSTQHF
TGTGCCAGCAGCCAAGCGGGGTCAACCCAGCATTTT
>TRBV7-2|TRBD2|TRBJ2-1|.|15
CASSLVAGGLGEQFF
TGTGCCAGCAGCTTAGTAGCGGGGGGGCTCGGTGAGCAGTTCTTC
>TRBV7-2|.|TRBJ1-2|once|15
CASSRRQPLNYGYTF
TGTGCCAGCAGCCGCAGACAGCCGCTCAACTATGGCTACACCTTC
>TRBV30|TRBD1|TRBJ2-2|.|16
CAWSMSRQGIPGELFF
TGTGCCTGGAGTATGTCAAGACAGGGCATTCCCGGGGAGCTGTTTTTT
>TRBV6-5|.|TRBJ2-7|.|13
CASSWERNYEQYF
TGTGCCAGCAGTTGGGAGAGAAACTACGAGCAGTACTTC
>TRBV5-1|.|TRBJ1-6|.|15
CASSPGDSYNSPLHF
TGCGCCAGCAGCCCGGGTGACTCCTATAATTCACCCCTCCACTTT
>TRBV5-1|TRBD1|TRBJ1-2|.|14
CASSFQGVNNGYTF
TGCGCCAGCAGCTTTCAGGGGGTGAATAATGGCTACACCTTC
>TRBV5-4|.|TRBJ1-2|few|16
CASSLRQGGLNYGYTF
TGTGCCAGCAGCTTGCGGCAGGGCGGCCTCAACTATGGCTACACCTTC
>TRBV28|.|TRBJ2-7|once|13
CASKGGGIYEQYF
TGTGCCAGCAAGGGGGGGGGAATCTACGAGCAGTACTTC
>TRBV2|.|TRBJ1-5|.|14
CASNLERGNQPQHF
TGTGCCAGCAATCTGGAGAGGGGCAATCAGCCCCAGCATTTT